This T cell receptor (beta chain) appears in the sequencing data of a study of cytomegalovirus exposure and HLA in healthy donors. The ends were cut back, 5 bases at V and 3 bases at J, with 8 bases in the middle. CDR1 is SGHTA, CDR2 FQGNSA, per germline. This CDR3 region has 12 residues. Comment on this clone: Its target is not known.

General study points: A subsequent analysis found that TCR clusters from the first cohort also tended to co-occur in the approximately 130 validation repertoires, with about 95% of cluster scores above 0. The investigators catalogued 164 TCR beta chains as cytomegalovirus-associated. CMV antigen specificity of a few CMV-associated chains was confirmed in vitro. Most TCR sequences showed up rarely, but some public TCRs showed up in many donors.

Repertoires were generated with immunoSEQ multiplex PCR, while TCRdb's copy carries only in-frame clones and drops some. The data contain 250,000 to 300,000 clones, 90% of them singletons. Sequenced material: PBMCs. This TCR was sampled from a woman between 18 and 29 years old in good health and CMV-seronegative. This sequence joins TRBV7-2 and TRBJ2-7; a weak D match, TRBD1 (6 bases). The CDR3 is CASSQDSYEQYF. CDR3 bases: TGTGCCAGCAGCCAGGACAGCTACGAGCAGTACTTC.